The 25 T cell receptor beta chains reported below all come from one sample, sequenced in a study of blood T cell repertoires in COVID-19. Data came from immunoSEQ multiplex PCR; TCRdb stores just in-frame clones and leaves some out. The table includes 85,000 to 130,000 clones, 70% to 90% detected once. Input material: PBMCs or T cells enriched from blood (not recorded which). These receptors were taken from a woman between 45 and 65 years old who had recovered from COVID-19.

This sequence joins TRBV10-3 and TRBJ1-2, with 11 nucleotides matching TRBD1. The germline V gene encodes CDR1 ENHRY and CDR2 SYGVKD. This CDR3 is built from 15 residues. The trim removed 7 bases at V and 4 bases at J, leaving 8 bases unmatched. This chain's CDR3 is CAIKIGQGARYGYTF. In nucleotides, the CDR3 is TGTGCCATCAAAATAGGACAGGGGGCCCGCTATGGCTACACCTTC.

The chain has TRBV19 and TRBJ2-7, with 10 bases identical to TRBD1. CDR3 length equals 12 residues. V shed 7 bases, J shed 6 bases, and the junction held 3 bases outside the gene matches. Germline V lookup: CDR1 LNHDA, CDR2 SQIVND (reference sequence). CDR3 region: CASNDRGREQYF. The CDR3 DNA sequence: TGTGCCAGTAATGACAGGGGGCGCGAGCAGTACTTC.

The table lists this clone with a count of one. In DNA form, the CDR3 reads TGTGCCAGCAGACGACTGGACAGGAGATCCGACAATGAGCAGTTCTTC. Protein product: CASRRLDRRSDNEQFF. This sequence joins TRBV28 and TRBJ2-1; 7 nucleotides agree with TRBD1. The CDR3 totals 16 residues. Per germline, CDR1 MDHEN and CDR2 SYDVKM. The J segment lost 5 bases and the V segment lost 6 bases, leaving 13 bases of the junction unmatched.

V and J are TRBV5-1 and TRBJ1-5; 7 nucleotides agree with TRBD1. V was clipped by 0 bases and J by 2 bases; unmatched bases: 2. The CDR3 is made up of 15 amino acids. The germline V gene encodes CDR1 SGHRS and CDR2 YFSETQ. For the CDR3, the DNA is TGCGCCAGCAGCTTGGATACAGGGGGCAATCAGCCCCAGCATTTT. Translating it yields CASSLDTGGNQPQHF.

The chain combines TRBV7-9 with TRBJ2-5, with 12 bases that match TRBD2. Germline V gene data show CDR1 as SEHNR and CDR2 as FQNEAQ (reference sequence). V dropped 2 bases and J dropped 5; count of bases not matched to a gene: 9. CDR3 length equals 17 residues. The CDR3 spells CASSLPLAGGGRETQYF. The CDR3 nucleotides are TGTGCCAGCAGCTTACCACTAGCGGGGGGCGGACGGGAGACCCAGTACTTC.

This chain's CDR3 is CASSLELAVYEQYF. CDR3 in DNA: TGCGCCAGCAGCTTGGAATTAGCTGTCTACGAGCAGTACTTC. V is TRBV5-1 and J is TRBJ2-7, with D unresolved. V lost 0 bases and J 3 bases, leaving 10 bases between the germline ends. Germline V gene sequence: CDR1 SGHRS, CDR2 YFSETQ. This CDR3 region has 14 residues.

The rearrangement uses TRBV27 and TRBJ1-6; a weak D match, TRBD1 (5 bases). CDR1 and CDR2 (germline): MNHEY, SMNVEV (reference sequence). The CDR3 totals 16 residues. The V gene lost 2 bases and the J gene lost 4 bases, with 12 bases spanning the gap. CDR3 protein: CASSLMPGLYNSPLHF. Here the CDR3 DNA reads TGTGCCAGCAGTTTAATGCCAGGGTTATATAATTCACCCCTCCACTTT.

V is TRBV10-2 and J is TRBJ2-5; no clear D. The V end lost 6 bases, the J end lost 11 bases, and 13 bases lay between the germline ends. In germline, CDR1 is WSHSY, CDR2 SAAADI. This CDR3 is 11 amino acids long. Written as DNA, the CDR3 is TGCGCCAGCAGCTACAGTGAAGCTCAGTACTTC. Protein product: CASSYSEAQYF.

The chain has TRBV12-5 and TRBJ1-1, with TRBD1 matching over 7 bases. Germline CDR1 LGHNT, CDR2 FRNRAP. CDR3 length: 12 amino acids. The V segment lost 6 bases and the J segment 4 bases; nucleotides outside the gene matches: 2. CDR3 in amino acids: CASGWDSTEAFF. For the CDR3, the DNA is TGTGCTAGTGGATGGGACAGCACTGAAGCTTTCTTT.

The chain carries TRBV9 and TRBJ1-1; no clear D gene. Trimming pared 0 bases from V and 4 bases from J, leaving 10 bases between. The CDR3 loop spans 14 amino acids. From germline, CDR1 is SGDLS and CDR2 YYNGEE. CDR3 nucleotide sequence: TGTGCCAGCAGCGTAGCGCCGGGTACCACTGAAGCTTTCTTT. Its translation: CASSVAPGTTEAFF.

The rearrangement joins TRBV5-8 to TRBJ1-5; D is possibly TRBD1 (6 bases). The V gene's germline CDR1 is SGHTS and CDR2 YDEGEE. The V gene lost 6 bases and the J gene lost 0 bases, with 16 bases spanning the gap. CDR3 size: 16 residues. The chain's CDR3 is CASTKTGRYSNQPQHF. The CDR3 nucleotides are TGTGCCAGCACCAAGACAGGCCGTTATAGCAATCAGCCCCAGCATTTT.

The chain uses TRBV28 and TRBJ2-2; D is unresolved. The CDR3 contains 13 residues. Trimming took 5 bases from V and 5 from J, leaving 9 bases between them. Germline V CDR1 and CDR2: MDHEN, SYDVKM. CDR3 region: CASSRTFTGELFF. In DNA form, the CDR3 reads TGTGCCAGCAGTCGAACTTTTACCGGGGAGCTGTTTTTT.

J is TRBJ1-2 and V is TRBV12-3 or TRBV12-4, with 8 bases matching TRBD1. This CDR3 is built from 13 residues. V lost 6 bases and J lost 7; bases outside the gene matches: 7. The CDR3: CASRMDRAGGYTF. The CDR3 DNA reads TGTGCCAGCAGAATGGACAGGGCTGGTGGCTACACCTTC.

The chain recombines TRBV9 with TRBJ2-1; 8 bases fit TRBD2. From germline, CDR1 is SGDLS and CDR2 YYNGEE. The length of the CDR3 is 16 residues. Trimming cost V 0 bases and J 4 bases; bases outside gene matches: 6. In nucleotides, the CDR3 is TGTGCCAGCAGCGTAGTGGGGACTAGTCCTTACAATGAGCAGTTCTTC. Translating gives CASSVVGTSPYNEQFF.

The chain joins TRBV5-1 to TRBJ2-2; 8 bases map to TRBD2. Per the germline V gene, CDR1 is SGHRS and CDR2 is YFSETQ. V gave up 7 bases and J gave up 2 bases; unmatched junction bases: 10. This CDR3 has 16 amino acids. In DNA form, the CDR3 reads TGCGCCAGCTGTCCGGGGACTAGGCCCAACACCGGGGAGCTGTTTTTT. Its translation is CASCPGTRPNTGELFF.

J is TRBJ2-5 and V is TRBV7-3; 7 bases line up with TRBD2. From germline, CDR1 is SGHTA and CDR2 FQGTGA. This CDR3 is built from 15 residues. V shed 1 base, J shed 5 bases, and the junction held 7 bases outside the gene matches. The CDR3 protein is CASSLIGGGRETQYF. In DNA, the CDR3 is TGTGCCAGCAGCTTAATTGGGGGAGGGAGGGAGACCCAGTACTTC.

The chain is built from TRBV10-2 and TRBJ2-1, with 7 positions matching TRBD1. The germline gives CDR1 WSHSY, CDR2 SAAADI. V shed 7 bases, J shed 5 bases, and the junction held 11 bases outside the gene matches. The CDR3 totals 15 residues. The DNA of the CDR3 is TGCGCCAGCAAAGGACAGGAGCTAGGGGACAATGAGCAGTTCTTC. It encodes CASKGQELGDNEQFF.

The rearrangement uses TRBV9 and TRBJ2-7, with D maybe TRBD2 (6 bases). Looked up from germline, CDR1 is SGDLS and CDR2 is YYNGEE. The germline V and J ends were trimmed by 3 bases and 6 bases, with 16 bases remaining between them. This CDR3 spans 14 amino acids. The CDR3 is CASSERGGGSEQYF. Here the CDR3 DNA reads TGTGCCAGCAGCGAGAGGGGCGGAGGGTCCGAGCAGTACTTC. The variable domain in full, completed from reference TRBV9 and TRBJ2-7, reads DSGVTQTPKHLITATGQRVTLRCSPRSGDLSVYWYQQSLDQGLQFLIQYYNGEERAKGNILERFSAQQFPDLHSELNLSSLELGDSALYFCASSERGGGSEQYFGPGTRLTVT.

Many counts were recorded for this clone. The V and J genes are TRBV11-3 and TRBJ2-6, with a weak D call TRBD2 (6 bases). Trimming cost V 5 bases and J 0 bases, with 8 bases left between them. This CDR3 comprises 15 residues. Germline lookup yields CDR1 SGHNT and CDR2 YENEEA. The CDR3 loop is CASSPGDSGANVLTF. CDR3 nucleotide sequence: TGTGCCAGCAGCCCGGGGGACTCTGGGGCCAACGTCCTGACTTTC.

The CDR3 here is CASSANIPGQGAGYNQPQHF. CDR3 in DNA: TGTGCCAGTAGTGCGAACATACCGGGACAGGGGGCTGGATACAATCAGCCCCAGCATTTT. The chain couples TRBV19 to TRBJ1-5; the match to TRBD1 covers 12 bases. The CDR3 spans 20 residues. V lost 5 bases and J lost 3; bases outside the gene matches: 17. CDR1 is LNHDA and CDR2 is SQIVND in the germline V gene (reference sequence).

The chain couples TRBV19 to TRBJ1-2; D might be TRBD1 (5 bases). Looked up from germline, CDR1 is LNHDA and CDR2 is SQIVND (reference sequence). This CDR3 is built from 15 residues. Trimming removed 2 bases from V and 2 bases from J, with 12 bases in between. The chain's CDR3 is CASSISAGSNYGYTF. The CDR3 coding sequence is TGTGCCAGTAGTATATCAGCAGGGTCGAACTATGGCTACACCTTC. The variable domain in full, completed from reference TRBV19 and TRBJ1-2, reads DGGITQSPKYLFRKEGQNVTLSCEQNLNHDAMYWYRQDPGQGLRLIYYSQIVNDFQKGDIAEGYSVSREKKESFPLTVTSAQKNPTAFYLCASSISAGSNYGYTFGSGTRLTVV.

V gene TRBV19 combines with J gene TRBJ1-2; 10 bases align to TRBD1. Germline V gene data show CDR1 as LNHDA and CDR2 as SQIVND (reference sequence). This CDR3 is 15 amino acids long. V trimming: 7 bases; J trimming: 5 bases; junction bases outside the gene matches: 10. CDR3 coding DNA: TGTGCCAGTACCTCGGGAGGACAGGGGGGTTATGGCTACACCTTC. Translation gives CASTSGGQGGYGYTF. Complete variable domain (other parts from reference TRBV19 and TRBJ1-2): DGGITQSPKYLFRKEGQNVTLSCEQNLNHDAMYWYRQDPGQGLRLIYYSQIVNDFQKGDIAEGYSVSREKKESFPLTVTSAQKNPTAFYLCASTSGGQGGYGYTFGSGTRLTVV.

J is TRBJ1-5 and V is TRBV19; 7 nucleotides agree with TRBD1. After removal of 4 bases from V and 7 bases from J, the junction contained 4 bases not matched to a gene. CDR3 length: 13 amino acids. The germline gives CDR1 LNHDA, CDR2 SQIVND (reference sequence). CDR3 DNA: TGTGCCAGTAGTAGTCAGGGGGACCAGCCCCAGCATTTT. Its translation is CASSSQGDQPQHF.

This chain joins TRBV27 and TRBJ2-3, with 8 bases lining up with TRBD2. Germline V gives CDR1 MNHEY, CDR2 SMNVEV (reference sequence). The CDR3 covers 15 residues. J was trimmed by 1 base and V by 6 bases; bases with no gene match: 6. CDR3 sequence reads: CASRPAGARTDTQYF. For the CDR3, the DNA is TGTGCCAGCAGGCCAGCGGGGGCTCGCACAGATACGCAGTATTTT.

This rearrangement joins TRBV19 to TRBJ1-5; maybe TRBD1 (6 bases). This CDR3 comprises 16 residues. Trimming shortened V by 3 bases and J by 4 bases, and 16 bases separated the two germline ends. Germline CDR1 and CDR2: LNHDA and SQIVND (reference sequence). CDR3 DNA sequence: TGTGCCAGTAGTATGACTTTGGTACAGGGTAATCAGCCCCAGCATTTT. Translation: CASSMTLVQGNQPQHF.